Presented here are 8 T cell receptor beta chains from one specimen sequenced in a study of early T cells in non-severe SARS-CoV-2 infection. From the 5' RACE reads, TCRdb called clonotypes with MiXCR, one entry per CDR3 protein. The repertoire has tens of thousands of distinct CDR3 sequences, about a tenth of them found once; the top ten carry roughly 20%. The sequenced material came from whole blood. Receptors were obtained from an adult who was a healthcare worker with PCR-confirmed SARS-CoV-2 infection or an uninfected control (not recorded which).

This clonotype was observed a single time. The chain has TRBV5-4 and TRBJ2-1; TRBD2 matches at 11 bases. Germline trimming cut 0 bases from V and 6 bases from J; bases unmatched to any gene: 5. The CDR3 is 16 amino acids. CDR1 is SGHNT and CDR2 is YYREEE in the germline V gene (reference sequence). The CDR3 region has the DNA TGTGCCAGCAGCTTGGGGGTGACTAGCGGGGTCAATGAGCAGTTCTTC. Protein sequence: CASSLGVTSGVNEQFF.

The J gene is TRBJ1-4, the V gene TRBV27; 7 bases match TRBD1. V lost 8 bases and J lost 3; bases outside the gene matches: 6. Germline CDR1 is MNHEY and CDR2 is SMNVEV (reference sequence). The CDR3 loop spans 14 amino acids. The chain's CDR3 is CASADRAANEKLFF. As DNA, the CDR3 is TGTGCCAGCGCCGACAGGGCGGCTAATGAAAAACTGTTTTTT.

This clonotype was detected many times. CDR3 nucleotide sequence: TGTGCCAGCAGTTTTTTCCAAGAGACCCAGTACTTC. Translating it yields CASSFFQETQYF. This rearrangement joins TRBV12-3 or TRBV12-4 to TRBJ2-5; the D is unclear. The CDR3 is made up of 12 amino acids. V was cut by 3 bases and J by 1 base, with 3 bases left in between.

This clonotype was seen many times. This chain connects TRBV29-1 to TRBJ1-1, with D maybe TRBD1 (6 bases). Germline values: CDR1 SQVTM, CDR2 ANQGSEA. V lost 3 bases, J lost 5 bases, and 13 bases lay in between. This CDR3 is 13 amino acids long. The CDR3 DNA sequence: TGCAGCGTTGACAGGGGCGGACGGACTGAAGCTTTCTTT. Protein: CSVDRGGRTEAFF. The full variable domain, completed using reference TRBV29-1 and TRBJ1-1, is SAVISQKPSRDICQRGTSLTIQCQVDSQVTMMFWYRQQPGQSLTLIATANQGSEATYESGFVIDKFPISRPNLTFSTLTVSNMSPEDSSIYLCSVDRGGRTEAFFGQGTRLTVV.

This clonotype was detected ten times or more. The chain is built from TRBV7-9 and TRBJ2-2; the D gene is possibly TRBD2 (5 bases). The CDR3 contains 14 residues. Germline assignment: CDR1 SEHNR and CDR2 FQNEAQ (reference sequence). V was trimmed by 4 bases and J by 5 bases, leaving 11 bases between them. CDR3 DNA sequence: TGTGCCAGCAGCTCCCCCCGCGGGACCGGGGAGCTGTTTTTT. Translating it yields CASSSPRGTGELFF.

This rearrangement joins TRBV18 to TRBJ2-1; 8 bases match TRBD2. The ends lost 0 bases at V and 6 bases at J; junction bases unmatched: 4. The CDR3 consists of 15 residues. The germline V gene has CDR1 KGHSH and CDR2 LQKENI. The CDR3 region has the DNA TGTGCCAGCTCACCACCGAGCGGGGGTCGCAATGAGCAGTTCTTC. Its protein product is CASSPPSGGRNEQFF.

This sequence joins TRBV6-6 and TRBJ1-2; no definite D call. The CDR3 is made up of 12 amino acids. Germline loops: CDR1 MNHNY, CDR2 SVGAGI (reference sequence). Trimming left V 2 bases short and J 8 bases short, with 9 bases between. CDR3 region: CASSYEPGGYTF. CDR3 in DNA: TGTGCCAGCAGTTACGAGCCAGGAGGCTACACCTTC.

The V and J genes are TRBV27 and TRBJ1-1; D may be TRBD1 (5 bases). Trimming pared 0 bases from V and 5 bases from J, leaving 10 bases between. This CDR3 comprises 14 residues. Germline CDR1 and CDR2: MNHEY and SMNVEV (reference sequence). CDR3 DNA: TGTGCCAGCAGTTTATCCCGTGGGGGGACTGAAGCTTTCTTT. Its translation is CASSLSRGGTEAFF.